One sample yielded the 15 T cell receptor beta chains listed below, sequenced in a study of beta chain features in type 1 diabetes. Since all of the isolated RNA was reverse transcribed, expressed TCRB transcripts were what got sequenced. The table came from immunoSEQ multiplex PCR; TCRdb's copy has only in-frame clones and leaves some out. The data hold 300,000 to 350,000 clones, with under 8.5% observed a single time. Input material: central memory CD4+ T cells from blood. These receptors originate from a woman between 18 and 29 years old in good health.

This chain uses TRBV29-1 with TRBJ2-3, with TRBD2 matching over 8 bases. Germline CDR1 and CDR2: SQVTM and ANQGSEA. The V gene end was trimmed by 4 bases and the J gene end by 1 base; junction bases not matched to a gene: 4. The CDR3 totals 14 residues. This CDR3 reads CSVVSGSGTDTQYF. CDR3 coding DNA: TGCAGCGTTGTAAGCGGGAGTGGCACAGATACGCAGTATTTT.

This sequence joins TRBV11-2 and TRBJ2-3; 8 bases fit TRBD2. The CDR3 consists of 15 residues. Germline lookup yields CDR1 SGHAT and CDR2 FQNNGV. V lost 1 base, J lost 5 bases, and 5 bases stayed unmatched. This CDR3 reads CASSLAGGQGDTQYF. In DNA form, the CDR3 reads TGTGCCAGCAGCTTAGCGGGAGGGCAAGGAGATACGCAGTATTTT.

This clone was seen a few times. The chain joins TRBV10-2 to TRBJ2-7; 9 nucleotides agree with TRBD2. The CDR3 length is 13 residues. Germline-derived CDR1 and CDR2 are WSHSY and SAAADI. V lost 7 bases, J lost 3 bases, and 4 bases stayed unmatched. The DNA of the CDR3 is TGCGCCAGCACTGTACTAGCGGGCTACGAGCAGTACTTC. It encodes CASTVLAGYEQYF.

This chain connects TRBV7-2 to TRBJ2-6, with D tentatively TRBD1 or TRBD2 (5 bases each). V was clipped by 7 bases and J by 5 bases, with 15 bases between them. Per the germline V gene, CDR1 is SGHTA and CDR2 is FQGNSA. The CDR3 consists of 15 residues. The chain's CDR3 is CASKGTALWANVLTF. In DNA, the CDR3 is TGTGCCAGCAAGGGGACGGCCCTCTGGGCCAACGTCCTGACTTTC.

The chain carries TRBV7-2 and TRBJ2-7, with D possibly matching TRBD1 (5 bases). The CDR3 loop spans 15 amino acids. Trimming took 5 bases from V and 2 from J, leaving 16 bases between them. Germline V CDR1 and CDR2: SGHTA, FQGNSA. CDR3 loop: CASSQDLQGAYEQYF. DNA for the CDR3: TGTGCCAGCAGCCAAGATCTCCAGGGTGCCTACGAGCAGTACTTC.

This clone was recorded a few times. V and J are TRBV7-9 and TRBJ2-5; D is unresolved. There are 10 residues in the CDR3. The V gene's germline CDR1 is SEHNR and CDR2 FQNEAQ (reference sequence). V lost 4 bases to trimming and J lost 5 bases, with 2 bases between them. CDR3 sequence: CASSYETQYF. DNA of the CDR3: TGTGCCAGCAGCTATGAGACCCAGTACTTC.

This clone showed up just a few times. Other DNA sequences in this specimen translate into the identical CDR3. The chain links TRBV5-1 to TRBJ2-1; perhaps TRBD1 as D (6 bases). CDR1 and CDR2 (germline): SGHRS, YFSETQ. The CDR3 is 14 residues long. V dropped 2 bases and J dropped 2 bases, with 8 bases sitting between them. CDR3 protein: CASSLGQTYNEQFF. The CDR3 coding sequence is TGCGCCAGCAGCTTAGGACAGACCTACAATGAGCAGTTCTTC. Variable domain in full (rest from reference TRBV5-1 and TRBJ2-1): KAGVTQTPRYLIKTRGQQVTLSCSPISGHRSVSWYQQTPGQGLQFLFEYFSETQRNKGNFPGRFSGRQFSNSRSEMNVSTLELGDSALYLCASSLGQTYNEQFFGPGTRLTVL.

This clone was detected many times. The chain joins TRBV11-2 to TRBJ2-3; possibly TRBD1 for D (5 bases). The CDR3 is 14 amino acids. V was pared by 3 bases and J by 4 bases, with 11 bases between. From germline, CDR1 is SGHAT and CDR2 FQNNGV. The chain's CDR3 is CASSLMGQSDTQYF. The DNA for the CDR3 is TGTGCCAGCAGCTTGATGGGGCAGTCAGATACGCAGTATTTT.

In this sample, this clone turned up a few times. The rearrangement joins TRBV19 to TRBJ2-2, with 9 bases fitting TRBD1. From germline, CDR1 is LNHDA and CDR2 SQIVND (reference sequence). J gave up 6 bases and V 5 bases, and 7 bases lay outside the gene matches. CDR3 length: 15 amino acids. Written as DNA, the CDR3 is TGTGCCAGTAGTCTAACCGGGACAGGGCCCGGGGAGCTGTTTTTT. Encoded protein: CASSLTGTGPGELFF. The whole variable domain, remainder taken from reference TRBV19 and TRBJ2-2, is DGGITQSPKYLFRKEGQNVTLSCEQNLNHDAMYWYRQDPGQGLRLIYYSQIVNDFQKGDIAEGYSVSREKKESFPLTVTSAQKNPTAFYLCASSLTGTGPGELFFGEGSRLTVL.

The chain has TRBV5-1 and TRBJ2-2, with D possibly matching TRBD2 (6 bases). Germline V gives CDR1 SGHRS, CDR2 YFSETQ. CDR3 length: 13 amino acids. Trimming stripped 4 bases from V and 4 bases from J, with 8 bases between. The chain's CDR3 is CASSPGGTGELFF. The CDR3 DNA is TGCGCCAGCAGCCCCGGGGGCACCGGGGAGCTGTTTTTT.

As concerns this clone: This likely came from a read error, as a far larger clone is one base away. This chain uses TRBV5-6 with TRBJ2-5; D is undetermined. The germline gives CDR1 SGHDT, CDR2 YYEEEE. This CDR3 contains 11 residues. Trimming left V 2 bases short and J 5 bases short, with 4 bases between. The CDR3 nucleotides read TGTGCCAGCAGCTTACGGGAGACCCAGTACTTC. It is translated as CASSLRETQYF.

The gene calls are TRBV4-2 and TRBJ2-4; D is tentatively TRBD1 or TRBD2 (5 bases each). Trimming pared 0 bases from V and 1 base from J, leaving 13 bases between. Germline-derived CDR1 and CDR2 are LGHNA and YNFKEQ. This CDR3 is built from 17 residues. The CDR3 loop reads CASSQDPPWGAKNIQYF. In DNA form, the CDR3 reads TGTGCCAGCAGCCAAGATCCACCCTGGGGGGCCAAAAACATTCAGTACTTC.

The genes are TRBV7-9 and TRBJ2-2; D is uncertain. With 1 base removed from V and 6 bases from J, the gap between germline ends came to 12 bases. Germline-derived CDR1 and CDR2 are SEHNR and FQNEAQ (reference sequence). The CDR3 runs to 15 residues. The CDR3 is CASSLDLVYAGELFF. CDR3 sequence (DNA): TGTGCCAGCAGCTTAGATCTGGTTTACGCCGGGGAGCTGTTTTTT.

The CDR3 DNA reads TGCGCCAGCAGCCAAGATTACGGGACAGGGCGGGTGACCCAGTACTTC. Protein product: CASSQDYGTGRVTQYF. This sequence joins TRBV4-3 and TRBJ2-5; 9 bases agree with TRBD1. The CDR3 contains 16 residues. V trimming: 0 bases; J trimming: 7 bases; junction bases outside the gene matches: 9. The germline gives CDR1 LGHNA, CDR2 YSLEER.

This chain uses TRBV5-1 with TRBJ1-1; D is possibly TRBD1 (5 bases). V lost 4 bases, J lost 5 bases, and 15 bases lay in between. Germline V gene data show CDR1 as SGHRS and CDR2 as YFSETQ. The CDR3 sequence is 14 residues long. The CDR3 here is CASSPNTGGTEAFF. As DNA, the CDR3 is TGCGCCAGCAGCCCAAACACGGGGGGTACTGAAGCTTTCTTT.